The 23 T cell receptor beta chains below come from one sample, sequenced in a study of blood T cell repertoires in COVID-19. Method: immunoSEQ multiplex PCR; TCRdb's copy keeps in-frame clones and lacks some. Counted here are about 210,000 clones, 85% occurring once; the ten biggest clones make up approximately 5%. The specimen sequenced was peripheral blood. These receptors came from a man aged 50 or older with COVID-19, enrolled during active disease.

This clone appeared a few times. The chain joins TRBV18 to TRBJ2-3, with D perhaps matching TRBD2 (6 bases). Germline-derived CDR1 and CDR2 are KGHSH and LQKENI. V shed 3 bases and J shed 0 bases, with 13 bases lying between them. CDR3 length: 16 residues. Written as DNA, the CDR3 is TGTGCCAGCTCACCGGCCAAGGGGACTAGCACAGATACGCAGTATTTT. It is translated as CASSPAKGTSTDTQYF.

The gene calls are TRBV7-3 and TRBJ2-5, with D possibly TRBD2 on 6 matching bases. The CDR3 sequence is 13 residues long. CDR1 is SGHTA, CDR2 FQGTGA, per germline. V was cut by 5 bases and J by 4 bases, with 11 bases left in between. This chain's CDR3 is CASSAAGGETQYF. In nucleotides, the CDR3 is TGTGCCAGCAGCGCCGCCGGGGGAGAGACCCAGTACTTC.

The V and J genes are TRBV3-1 (or the pseudogene TRBV3-2) and TRBJ2-5; D possibly corresponds to TRBD1 (6 bases). Trimming shortened V by 0 bases and J by 4 bases, and 18 bases separated the two germline ends. Germline V CDR1 and CDR2: LGHDT, YNNKEL (reference sequence). This CDR3 contains 17 residues. CDR3 amino acids: CASSQDPGAAFRETQYF. The CDR3 nucleotides read TGTGCCAGCAGCCAAGATCCAGGGGCCGCGTTTCGAGAGACCCAGTACTTC.

The V gene is TRBV7-2, the J gene TRBJ2-7; 7 bases align to TRBD1. The length of the CDR3 is 14 residues. Germline assignment: CDR1 SGHTA and CDR2 FQGNSA. V was pared by 5 bases and J by 3 bases, with 7 bases of the junction left unmatched. The CDR3 here is CASSKPTGNYEQYF. CDR3 bases: TGTGCCAGCAGCAAACCGACAGGGAACTACGAGCAGTACTTC.

The chain recombines TRBV19 with TRBJ2-3, with D possibly being TRBD1 (5 bases). Trimming stripped 9 bases from V and 2 bases from J, with 12 bases between. Germline assignment: CDR1 LNHDA and CDR2 SQIVND (reference sequence). CDR3 length: 13 residues. The CDR3 DNA reads TGTGCCAGCCACGACAGAAACACAGATACGCAGTATTTT. Translation: CASHDRNTDTQYF.

This chain connects TRBV12-3 or TRBV12-4 to TRBJ2-5; TRBD1 aligns across 8 bases. This CDR3 spans 13 amino acids. V lost 5 bases, J lost 7 bases, and 6 bases stayed unmatched. CDR3 region: CASSHGQGGTQYF. The CDR3 DNA is TGTGCCAGCAGTCACGGACAGGGAGGGACCCAGTACTTC.

The chain is built from TRBV6-6 and TRBJ2-7, with TRBD1 matching over 8 bases. CDR3 length: 15 amino acids. V lost 5 bases, J lost 1 base, and 7 bases stayed unmatched. The V gene's germline CDR1 is MNHNY and CDR2 SVGAGI (reference sequence). Written as DNA, the CDR3 is TGTGCCAGCAGTGCCCGGGACAGGCCTTCCTACGAGCAGTACTTC. This sequence encodes CASSARDRPSYEQYF.

This chain uses TRBV7-2 with TRBJ2-2; 7 bases match TRBD1. The CDR3 is 13 amino acids. Germline assignment: CDR1 SGHTA and CDR2 FQGNSA. J lost 8 bases, V lost 6 bases, and 6 bases had no gene match. The CDR3 spells CASRPQGIGELFF. In DNA form, the CDR3 reads TGTGCCAGCAGACCACAGGGGATAGGGGAGCTGTTTTTT.

The V and J genes are TRBV4-2 and TRBJ1-2; D is uncertain. The CDR3 contains 14 residues. V lost 3 bases and J 0 bases, leaving 8 bases between the germline ends. Looked up from germline, CDR1 is LGHNA and CDR2 is YNFKEQ. The chain's CDR3 is CASSQGGANYGYTF. The DNA for the CDR3 is TGTGCCAGCAGCCAGGGAGGTGCTAACTATGGCTACACCTTC.

This chain uses TRBV10-1 with TRBJ1-5; D ambiguous. CDR1 and CDR2 from the germline V gene are WNHNN and SYGVQD (reference sequence). This CDR3 contains 13 residues. Trimming removed 0 bases at V and 3 bases at J, with 3 bases between. The CDR3 DNA is TGCGCCAGCAGTGAGTCTCTCAATCAGCCCCAGCATTTT. It yields the protein CASSESLNQPQHF.

V gene TRBV12-3 or TRBV12-4 combines with J gene TRBJ1-2; D remains ambiguous. This CDR3 region has 13 residues. The V end lost 6 bases, the J end lost 4 bases, and 12 bases lay between the germline ends. CDR3 region: CASSEYYSYGYTF. CDR3 DNA sequence: TGTGCCAGCAGCGAATATTACAGCTATGGCTACACCTTC.

This chain uses TRBV5-1 with TRBJ2-7, with TRBD1 identical over 9 bases. The CDR3 consists of 15 residues. The germline V gene has CDR1 SGHRS and CDR2 YFSETQ. The trim removed 0 bases at V and 5 bases at J, leaving 6 bases unmatched. The CDR3 coding sequence is TGCGCCAGCAGCTTGGTGGGACAGGGAGGAGACGAGCAGTACTTC. Its translation is CASSLVGQGGDEQYF.

The rearrangement joins TRBV4-3 to TRBJ2-1, with 7 bases identical to TRBD2. J gave up 4 bases and V 0 bases, and 6 bases lay outside the gene matches. This CDR3 spans 16 amino acids. Germline V gene sequence: CDR1 LGHNA, CDR2 YSLEER. Here the CDR3 DNA reads TGCGCCAGCAGCCAAGATCCTACGGGGGGATACAATGAGCAGTTCTTC. Amino acid sequence: CASSQDPTGGYNEQFF.

V usage is TRBV5-1 and J usage is TRBJ1-2; 7 bases agree with TRBD1. J gave up 3 bases and V 5 bases, and 4 bases lay outside the gene matches. CDR1 SGHRS and CDR2 YFSETQ come from the germline V gene. This CDR3 has 13 residues. DNA for the CDR3: TGCGCCAGCAGTCCTACAGGGGACTATGGCTACACCTTC. It is translated as CASSPTGDYGYTF.

The genes are TRBV19 and TRBJ2-7; D remains unclear. This CDR3 has 14 residues. Germline CDR1 and CDR2: LNHDA and SQIVND (reference sequence). The V and J ends lost 1 base and 6 bases respectively, with 13 bases between them. CDR3: CASSIVAGSGEQYF. As DNA, the CDR3 is TGTGCCAGTAGTATAGTCGCCGGGTCTGGCGAGCAGTACTTC.

This chain joins TRBV30 and TRBJ2-1; possible D gene TRBD2, 6 bases. CDR1 and CDR2 (germline): GTSNPN, SVGIG (reference sequence). The CDR3 sequence is 14 residues long. Trimming pared 2 bases from V and 6 bases from J, leaving 14 bases between. For the CDR3, the DNA is TGTGCCTGGAGTTCCCGGGGGAAGGTCAATGAGCAGTTCTTC. Translating it yields CAWSSRGKVNEQFF.

This clone was seen just once. V is TRBV11-3 and J is TRBJ2-1, with 8 bases lining up with TRBD1. The germline CDR1 and CDR2 sequences are SGHNT and YENEEA. V shed 5 bases, J shed 4 bases, and the junction held 7 bases outside the gene matches. CDR3 length: 15 amino acids. The CDR3 nucleotides read TGTGCCAGCAGCCCTCCCGGGACAGGATACAATGAGCAGTTCTTC. Translated: CASSPPGTGYNEQFF. The full variable domain, completed using reference TRBV11-3 and TRBJ2-1, is EAGVVQSPRYKIIEKKQPVAFWCNPISGHNTLYWYLQNLGQGPELLIRYENEEAVDDSQLPKDRFSAERLKGVDSTLKIQPAELGDSAVYLCASSPPGTGYNEQFFGPGTRLTVL.

The chain links TRBV30 to TRBJ1-4; maybe TRBD1 (6 bases). This CDR3 has 15 amino acids. Between the trimmed V and J ends, which lost 0 bases and 5 bases, there was a span of 13 bases. The germline V gene has CDR1 GTSNPN and CDR2 SVGIG (reference sequence). The CDR3 reads CAWSVRDITNEKLFF. The CDR3 bases are TGTGCCTGGAGTGTACGGGACATAACAAATGAAAAACTGTTTTTT.

The chain employs TRBV6-5 and TRBJ2-1, with TRBD2 matching over 7 bases. Germline loops: CDR1 MNHEY, CDR2 SVGAGI. CDR3 length: 15 amino acids. J gave up 5 bases and V 5 bases, and 9 bases lay outside the gene matches. The CDR3 bases are TGTGCCAGCAGTCCCTTTGGGGGGGTCAACAATGAGCAGTTCTTC. It codes for CASSPFGGVNNEQFF.

V and J are TRBV7-2 and TRBJ2-3; 12 bases align to TRBD2. Germline V CDR1 and CDR2: SGHTA, FQGNSA. V gave up 4 bases and J gave up 4 bases; unmatched junction bases: 6. CDR3 size: 16 residues. The DNA of the CDR3 is TGTGCCAGCAGCTGGGCTAGCGGGGGGGCCCCAGATACGCAGTATTTT. It translates to CASSWASGGAPDTQYF.

This chain links TRBV3-1 (or the pseudogene TRBV3-2) with TRBJ2-5; 10 bases agree with TRBD1. The CDR3 is made up of 15 amino acids. The V segment lost 4 bases and the J segment 2 bases; nucleotides outside the gene matches: 4. Per the germline V gene, CDR1 is LGHDT and CDR2 is YNNKEL (reference sequence). The CDR3 DNA is TGTGCCAGCAGCCGCCAGGGACAGGGGCAAGAGACCCAGTACTTC. Protein: CASSRQGQGQETQYF.

This clone occurred a few times. This chain joins TRBV19 and TRBJ2-7, with D possibly matching TRBD1 (6 bases). V lost 8 bases and J lost 7, with 12 bases in between. CDR1 and CDR2 (germline): LNHDA, SQIVND (reference sequence). There are 11 residues in the CDR3. The CDR3 reads CASSDREEQYF. The CDR3 coding sequence is TGTGCCAGTTCGGACAGAGAAGAGCAGTACTTC.

The J gene is TRBJ2-1, the V gene TRBV2; D not resolved. The CDR3 has 12 residues. Trimming left V 3 bases short and J 4 bases short, with 4 bases between. Germline V gene lookup returns CDR1 SNHLY and CDR2 FYNNEI. CDR3 loop: CASSDIYNEQFF. The CDR3 DNA sequence: TGTGCCAGCAGTGATATATACAATGAGCAGTTCTTC.